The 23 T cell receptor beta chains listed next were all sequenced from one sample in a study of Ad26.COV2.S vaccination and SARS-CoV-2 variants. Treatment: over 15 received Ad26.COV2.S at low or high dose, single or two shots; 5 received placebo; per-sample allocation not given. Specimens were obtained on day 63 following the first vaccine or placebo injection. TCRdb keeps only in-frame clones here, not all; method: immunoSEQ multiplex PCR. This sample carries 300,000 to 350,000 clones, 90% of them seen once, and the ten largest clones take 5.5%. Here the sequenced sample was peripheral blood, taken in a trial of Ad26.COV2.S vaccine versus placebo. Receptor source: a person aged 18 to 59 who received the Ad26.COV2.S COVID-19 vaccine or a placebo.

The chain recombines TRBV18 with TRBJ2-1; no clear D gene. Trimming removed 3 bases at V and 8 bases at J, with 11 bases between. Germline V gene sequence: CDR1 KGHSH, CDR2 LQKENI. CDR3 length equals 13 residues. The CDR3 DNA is TGTGCCAGCTCACCTTCTCTGGCCTATGAGCAGTTCTTC. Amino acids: CASSPSLAYEQFF.

This CDR3 reads CASSVGRGASDEQFF. CDR3 nucleotide sequence: TGTGCCAGCAGCGTAGGGCGGGGGGCCTCAGATGAGCAGTTCTTC. The chain has TRBV9 and TRBJ2-1; 8 nucleotides line up with TRBD2. The trim removed 0 bases at V and 8 bases at J, leaving 7 bases unmatched. The CDR3 has 15 amino acids. The germline V gene has CDR1 SGDLS and CDR2 YYNGEE.

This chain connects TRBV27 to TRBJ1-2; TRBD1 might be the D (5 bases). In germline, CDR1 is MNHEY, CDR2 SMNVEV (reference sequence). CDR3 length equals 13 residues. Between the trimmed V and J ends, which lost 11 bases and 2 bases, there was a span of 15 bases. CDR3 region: CASHPRENYGYTF. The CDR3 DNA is TGTGCCTCACATCCCAGGGAGAACTATGGCTACACCTTC.

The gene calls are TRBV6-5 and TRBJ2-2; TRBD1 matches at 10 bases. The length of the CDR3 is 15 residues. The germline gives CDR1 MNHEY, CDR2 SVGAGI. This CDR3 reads CPTRGQGGYPGELFF. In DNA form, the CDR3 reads TGTCCCACCCGAGGACAGGGGGGGTATCCCGGGGAGCTGTTTTTT.

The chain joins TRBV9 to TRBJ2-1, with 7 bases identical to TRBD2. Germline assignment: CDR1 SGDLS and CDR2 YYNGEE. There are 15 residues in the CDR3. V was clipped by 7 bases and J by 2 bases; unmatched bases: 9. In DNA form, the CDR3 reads TGTGCCAGCCAACTAGGCGGGAGCACCTACAATGAGCAGTTCTTC. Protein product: CASQLGGSTYNEQFF.

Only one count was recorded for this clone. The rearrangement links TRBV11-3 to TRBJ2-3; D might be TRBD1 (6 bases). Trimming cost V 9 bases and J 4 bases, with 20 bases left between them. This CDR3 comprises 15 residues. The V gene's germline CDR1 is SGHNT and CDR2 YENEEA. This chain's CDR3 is CASQLGRGTSDTQYF. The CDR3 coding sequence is TGTGCCAGTCAACTCGGCAGGGGTACTTCAGATACGCAGTATTTT.

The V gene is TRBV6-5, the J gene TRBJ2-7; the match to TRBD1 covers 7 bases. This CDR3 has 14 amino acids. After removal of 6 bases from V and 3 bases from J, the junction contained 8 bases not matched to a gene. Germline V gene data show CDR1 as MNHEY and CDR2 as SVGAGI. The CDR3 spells CASRINRGGYEQYF. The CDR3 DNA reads TGTGCCAGCAGGATAAACAGGGGCGGCTACGAGCAGTACTTC.

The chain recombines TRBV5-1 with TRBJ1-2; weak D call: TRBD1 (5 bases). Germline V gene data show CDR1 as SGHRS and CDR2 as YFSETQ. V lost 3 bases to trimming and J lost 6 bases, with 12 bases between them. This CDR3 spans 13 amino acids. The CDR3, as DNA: TGCGCCAGCAGCTCAGGAGGGGTCGATGGCTACACCTTC. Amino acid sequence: CASSSGGVDGYTF.

The CDR3 loop reads CASGRGQVQETQYF. The CDR3 bases are TGTGCTAGTGGCCGAGGACAGGTTCAAGAGACCCAGTACTTC. The J gene is TRBJ2-5, the V gene TRBV12-5, with 7 bases aligning to TRBD1. V was clipped by 6 bases and J by 2 bases; unmatched bases: 6. CDR1 and CDR2 from the germline V gene are LGHNT and FRNRAP. The CDR3 spans 14 residues.

For the CDR3, the DNA is TGTGCCAGCAGCTTTTTTCTAGCGGGGGAGTTGGAAGAGACCCAGTACTTC. It specifies CASSFFLAGELEETQYF. The chain links TRBV13 to TRBJ2-5, with 10 bases matching TRBD2. Germline V gene sequence: CDR1 PRHDT, CDR2 FYEKMQ (reference sequence). CDR3 length: 17 amino acids. With 3 bases clipped from V and 3 bases from J, the junction kept 10 bases outside the gene matches. Combining the CDR3 with reference TRBV13 and TRBJ2-5 gives the whole variable domain AAGVIQSPRHLIKEKRETATLKCYPIPRHDTVYWYQQGPGQDPQFLISFYEKMQSDKGSIPDRFSAQQFSDYHSELNMSSLELGDSALYFCASSFFLAGELEETQYFGPGTRLLVL.

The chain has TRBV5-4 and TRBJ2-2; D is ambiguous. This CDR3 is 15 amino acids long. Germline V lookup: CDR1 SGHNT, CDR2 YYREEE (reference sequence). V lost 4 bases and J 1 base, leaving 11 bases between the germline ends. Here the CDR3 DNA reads TGTGCCAGCAGCAGCGCATCGGGGAACACCGGGGAGCTGTTTTTT. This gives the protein CASSSASGNTGELFF.

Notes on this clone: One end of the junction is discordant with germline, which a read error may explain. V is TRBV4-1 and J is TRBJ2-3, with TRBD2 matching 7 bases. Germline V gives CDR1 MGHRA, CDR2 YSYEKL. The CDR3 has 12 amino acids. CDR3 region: CASSQVGGTIHF. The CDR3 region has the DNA TGCGCCAGCAGCCAAGTCGGGGGGACTATACATTTT.

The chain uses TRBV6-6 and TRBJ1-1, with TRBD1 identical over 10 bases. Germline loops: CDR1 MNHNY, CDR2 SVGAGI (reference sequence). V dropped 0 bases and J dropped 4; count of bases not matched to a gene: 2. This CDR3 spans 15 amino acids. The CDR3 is CASSYSRTGGTEAFF. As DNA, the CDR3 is TGTGCCAGCAGTTACTCGAGGACAGGGGGCACTGAAGCTTTCTTT.

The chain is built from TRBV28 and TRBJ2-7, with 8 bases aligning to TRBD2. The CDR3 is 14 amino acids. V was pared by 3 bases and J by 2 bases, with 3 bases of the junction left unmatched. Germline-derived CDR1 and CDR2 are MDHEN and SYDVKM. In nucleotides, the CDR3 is TGTGCCAGCAGTTTTCCCGGGGGGGCCTACGAGCAGTACTTC. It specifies CASSFPGGAYEQYF. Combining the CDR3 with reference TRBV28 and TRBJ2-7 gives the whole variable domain DVKVTQSSRYLVKRTGEKVFLECVQDMDHENMFWYRQDPGLGLRLIYFSYDVKMKEKGDIPEGYSVSREKKERFSLILESASTNQTSMYLCASSFPGGAYEQYFGPGTRLTVT.

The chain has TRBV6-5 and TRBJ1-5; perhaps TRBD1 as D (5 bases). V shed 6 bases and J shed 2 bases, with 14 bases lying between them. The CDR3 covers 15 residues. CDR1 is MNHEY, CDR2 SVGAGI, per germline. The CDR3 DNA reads TGTGCCAGCAGGGGGGATCTGAGTGGCAATCAGCCCCAGCATTTT. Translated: CASRGDLSGNQPQHF.

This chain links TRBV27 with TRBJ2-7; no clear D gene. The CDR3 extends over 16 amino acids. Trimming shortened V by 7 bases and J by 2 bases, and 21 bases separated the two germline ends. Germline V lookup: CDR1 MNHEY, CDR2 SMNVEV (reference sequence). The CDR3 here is CASNEKRPSFAYEQYV. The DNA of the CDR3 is TGTGCCAGCAACGAAAAGCGTCCCTCATTTGCCTACGAGCAGTACGTC.

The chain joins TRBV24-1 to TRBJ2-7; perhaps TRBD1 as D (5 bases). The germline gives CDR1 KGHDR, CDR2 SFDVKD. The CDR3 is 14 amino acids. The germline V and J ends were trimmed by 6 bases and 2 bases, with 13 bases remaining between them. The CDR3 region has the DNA TGTGCCACCAGTTCAAGGGGCTCCCCCTACGAGCAGTACTTC. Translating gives CATSSRGSPYEQYF.

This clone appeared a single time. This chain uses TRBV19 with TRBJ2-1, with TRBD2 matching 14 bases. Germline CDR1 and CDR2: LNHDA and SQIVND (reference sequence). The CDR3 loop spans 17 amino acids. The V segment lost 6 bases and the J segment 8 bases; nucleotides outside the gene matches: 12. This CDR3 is CASSMTSGGASEYEQFF. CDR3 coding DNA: TGTGCCAGTAGCATGACTAGCGGGGGGGCATCAGAATATGAGCAGTTCTTC.

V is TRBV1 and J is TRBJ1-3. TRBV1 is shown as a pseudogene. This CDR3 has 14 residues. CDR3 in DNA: TGCACCACCATGGGTCTTTGCTCTGGAAACACCATATATTTT. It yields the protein CTTMGLCSGNTIYF.

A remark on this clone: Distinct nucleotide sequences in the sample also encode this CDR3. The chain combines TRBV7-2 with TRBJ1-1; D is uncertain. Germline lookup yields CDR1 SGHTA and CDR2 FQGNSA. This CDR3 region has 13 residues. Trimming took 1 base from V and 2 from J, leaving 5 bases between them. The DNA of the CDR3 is TGTGCCAGCAGCTTAGATGCAAACACTGAAGCTTTCTTT. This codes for CASSLDANTEAFF.

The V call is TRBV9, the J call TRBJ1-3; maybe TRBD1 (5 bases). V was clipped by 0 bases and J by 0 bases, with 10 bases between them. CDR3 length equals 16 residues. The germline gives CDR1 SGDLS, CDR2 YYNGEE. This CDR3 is CASSVVAGTSGNTIYF. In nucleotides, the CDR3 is TGTGCCAGCAGCGTAGTGGCAGGGACCTCTGGAAACACCATATATTTT.

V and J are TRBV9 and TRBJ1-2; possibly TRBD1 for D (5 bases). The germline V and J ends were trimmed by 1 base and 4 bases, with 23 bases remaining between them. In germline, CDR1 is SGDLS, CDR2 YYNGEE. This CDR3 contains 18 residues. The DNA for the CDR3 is TGTGCCAGCAGCGTAACCGGGACCGAACTATGGTGTGGCTATGGCTACACCTTC. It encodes CASSVTGTELWCGYGYTF.

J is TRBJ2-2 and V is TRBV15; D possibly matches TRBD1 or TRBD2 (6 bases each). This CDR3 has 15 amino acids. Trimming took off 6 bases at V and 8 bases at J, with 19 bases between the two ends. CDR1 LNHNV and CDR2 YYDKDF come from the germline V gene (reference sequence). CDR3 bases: TGTGCCACCAGTCCCCCTGAGGGGGGTGAGGGGGAGCTGTTTTTT. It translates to CATSPPEGGEGELFF.